A selection of T cell receptor beta chains follows, all from one sample in a study of T-cell memory formation after mild COVID-19. TCRdb independently ran MiXCR on the 5' RACE reads; one entry per CDR3 protein. The table records around 300,000 distinct CDR3 sequences, roughly 21% of them present only once. Sequencing input: PBMCs or a T cell subset sorted from them (not recorded which). The receptors originated from a man younger than 35 who had mild COVID-19 (a few samples of this study predate the infection). Cell type and time point are not known. The CDR3 runs from the conserved cysteine through the conserved F or W. Fields, in order: J gene, D gene, V gene, clone size, CDR3 protein, CDR3 DNA. The D gene is left open where the match is weak. For some rows the clone size is stated as once, few or many, or as a class when expanded; others skip it.

J: TRBJ2-2; D: .; V: TRBV5-1; size: .; CDR3: CASSLDVGNPNTGELFF; DNA: TGCGCCAGCAGCTTGGATGTGGGTAACCCGAACACCGGGGAGCTGTTTTTT
J: TRBJ1-3; D: .; V: TRBV4-2; size: .; CDR3: CASSPAGDSGNTIYF; DNA: TGTGCCAGCAGCCCCGCAGGGGACTCTGGAAACACCATATATTTT
J: TRBJ2-5; D: TRBD2; V: TRBV7-2; size: few; CDR3: CASTQSGRETQYF; DNA: TGTGCCAGCACCCAAAGCGGGAGGGAGACCCAGTACTTC
J: TRBJ2-1; D: TRBD1; V: TRBV5-1; size: .; CDR3: CASSLGLETGASREQFF; DNA: TGCGCCAGCAGCTTGGGTCTTGAGACAGGGGCCTCTCGGGAGCAGTTCTTC
J: TRBJ1-2; D: TRBD1; V: TRBV7-2; size: few; CDR3: CASSIDRGRNYGYTF; DNA: TGTGCCAGCAGCATAGACAGGGGACGGAACTATGGCTACACCTTC
J: TRBJ2-7; D: .; V: TRBV6-6; size: .; CDR3: CATVPRIHSYEQYF; DNA: TGTGCCACCGTTCCCCGGATTCACTCCTACGAGCAGTACTTC
J: TRBJ2-1; D: TRBD1; V: TRBV4-3; size: .; CDR3: CASSQDGDRVDNEQFF; DNA: TGCGCCAGCAGCCAAGATGGGGACAGGGTGGACAATGAGCAGTTCTTC
J: TRBJ1-4; D: .; V: TRBV20-1; size: few; CDR3: CSAPFDAAFNEKLFF; DNA: TGCAGTGCGCCCTTTGATGCAGCCTTTAATGAAAAACTGTTTTTT
J: TRBJ2-2; D: .; V: TRBV5-6; size: .; CDR3: CASSLTSGAGELFF; DNA: TGTGCCAGCAGCTTGACCTCAGGGGCCGGGGAGCTGTTTTTT
J: TRBJ1-2; D: TRBD1; V: TRBV12-3/TRBV12-4; size: few; CDR3: CASSGTGYGYTF; DNA: TGTGCCAGCAGTGGGACAGGGTATGGCTACACCTTC
J: TRBJ2-2; D: TRBD1; V: TRBV15; size: many; CDR3: CATRIQGFPTGELFF; DNA: TGTGCCACCAGAATACAGGGGTTCCCCACCGGGGAGCTGTTTTTT
J: TRBJ1-1; D: .; V: TRBV29-1; size: few; CDR3: CSVVPGAGSAEAFF; DNA: TGCAGCGTTGTACCAGGGGCGGGCAGCGCTGAAGCTTTCTTT
J: TRBJ1-1; D: .; V: TRBV4-3; size: many; CDR3: CASSQDMGNTEAFF; DNA: TGCGCCAGCAGCCAAGATATGGGGAACACTGAAGCTTTCTTT
J: TRBJ2-5; D: .; V: TRBV6-5; size: .; CDR3: CASSYEGGPGETQYF; DNA: TGTGCCAGCAGTTACGAGGGGGGGCCGGGCGAGACCCAGTACTTC